This T cell receptor (beta chain) stems from a study of T-cell memory formation after mild COVID-19. For the study at large: Clusters were largely donor specific.

The CDR3 has 15 residues. V dropped 5 bases and J dropped 1; count of bases not matched to a gene: 2. From the 5' RACE reads, TCRdb called clonotypes with MiXCR, one entry per CDR3 protein. The sample lists 470,000 or so distinct CDR3 sequences, approximately 18% seen once, with about 12% in the top ten. This clonotype was seen at least ten times. This chain connects TRBV12-3 or TRBV12-4 to TRBJ2-3; 11 bases agree with TRBD2. The origin of this receptor is an adult woman who had mild COVID-19 (a few samples of this study predate the infection). Cell type and time point are not known. Material: PBMCs or a T cell subset sorted from them (not recorded which). For the CDR3, the DNA is TGTGCCAGCAGTCAACTAGCGGGGGGCACAGATACGCAGTATTTT. Encoded protein: CASSQLAGGTDTQYF.